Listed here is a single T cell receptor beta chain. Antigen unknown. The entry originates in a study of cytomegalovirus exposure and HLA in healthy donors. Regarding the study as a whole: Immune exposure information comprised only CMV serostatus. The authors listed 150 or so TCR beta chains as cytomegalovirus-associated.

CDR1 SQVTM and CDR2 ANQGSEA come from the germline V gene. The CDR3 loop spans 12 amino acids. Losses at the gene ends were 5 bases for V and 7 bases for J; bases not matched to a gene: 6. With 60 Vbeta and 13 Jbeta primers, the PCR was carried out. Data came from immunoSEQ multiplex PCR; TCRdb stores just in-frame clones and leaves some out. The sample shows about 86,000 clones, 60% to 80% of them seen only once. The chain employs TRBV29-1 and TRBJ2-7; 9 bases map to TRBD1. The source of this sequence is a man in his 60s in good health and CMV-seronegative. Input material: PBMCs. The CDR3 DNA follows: TGCAGCGTTTCCGGGACAGGGTTAGAGCAGTACTTC. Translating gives CSVSGTGLEQYF.